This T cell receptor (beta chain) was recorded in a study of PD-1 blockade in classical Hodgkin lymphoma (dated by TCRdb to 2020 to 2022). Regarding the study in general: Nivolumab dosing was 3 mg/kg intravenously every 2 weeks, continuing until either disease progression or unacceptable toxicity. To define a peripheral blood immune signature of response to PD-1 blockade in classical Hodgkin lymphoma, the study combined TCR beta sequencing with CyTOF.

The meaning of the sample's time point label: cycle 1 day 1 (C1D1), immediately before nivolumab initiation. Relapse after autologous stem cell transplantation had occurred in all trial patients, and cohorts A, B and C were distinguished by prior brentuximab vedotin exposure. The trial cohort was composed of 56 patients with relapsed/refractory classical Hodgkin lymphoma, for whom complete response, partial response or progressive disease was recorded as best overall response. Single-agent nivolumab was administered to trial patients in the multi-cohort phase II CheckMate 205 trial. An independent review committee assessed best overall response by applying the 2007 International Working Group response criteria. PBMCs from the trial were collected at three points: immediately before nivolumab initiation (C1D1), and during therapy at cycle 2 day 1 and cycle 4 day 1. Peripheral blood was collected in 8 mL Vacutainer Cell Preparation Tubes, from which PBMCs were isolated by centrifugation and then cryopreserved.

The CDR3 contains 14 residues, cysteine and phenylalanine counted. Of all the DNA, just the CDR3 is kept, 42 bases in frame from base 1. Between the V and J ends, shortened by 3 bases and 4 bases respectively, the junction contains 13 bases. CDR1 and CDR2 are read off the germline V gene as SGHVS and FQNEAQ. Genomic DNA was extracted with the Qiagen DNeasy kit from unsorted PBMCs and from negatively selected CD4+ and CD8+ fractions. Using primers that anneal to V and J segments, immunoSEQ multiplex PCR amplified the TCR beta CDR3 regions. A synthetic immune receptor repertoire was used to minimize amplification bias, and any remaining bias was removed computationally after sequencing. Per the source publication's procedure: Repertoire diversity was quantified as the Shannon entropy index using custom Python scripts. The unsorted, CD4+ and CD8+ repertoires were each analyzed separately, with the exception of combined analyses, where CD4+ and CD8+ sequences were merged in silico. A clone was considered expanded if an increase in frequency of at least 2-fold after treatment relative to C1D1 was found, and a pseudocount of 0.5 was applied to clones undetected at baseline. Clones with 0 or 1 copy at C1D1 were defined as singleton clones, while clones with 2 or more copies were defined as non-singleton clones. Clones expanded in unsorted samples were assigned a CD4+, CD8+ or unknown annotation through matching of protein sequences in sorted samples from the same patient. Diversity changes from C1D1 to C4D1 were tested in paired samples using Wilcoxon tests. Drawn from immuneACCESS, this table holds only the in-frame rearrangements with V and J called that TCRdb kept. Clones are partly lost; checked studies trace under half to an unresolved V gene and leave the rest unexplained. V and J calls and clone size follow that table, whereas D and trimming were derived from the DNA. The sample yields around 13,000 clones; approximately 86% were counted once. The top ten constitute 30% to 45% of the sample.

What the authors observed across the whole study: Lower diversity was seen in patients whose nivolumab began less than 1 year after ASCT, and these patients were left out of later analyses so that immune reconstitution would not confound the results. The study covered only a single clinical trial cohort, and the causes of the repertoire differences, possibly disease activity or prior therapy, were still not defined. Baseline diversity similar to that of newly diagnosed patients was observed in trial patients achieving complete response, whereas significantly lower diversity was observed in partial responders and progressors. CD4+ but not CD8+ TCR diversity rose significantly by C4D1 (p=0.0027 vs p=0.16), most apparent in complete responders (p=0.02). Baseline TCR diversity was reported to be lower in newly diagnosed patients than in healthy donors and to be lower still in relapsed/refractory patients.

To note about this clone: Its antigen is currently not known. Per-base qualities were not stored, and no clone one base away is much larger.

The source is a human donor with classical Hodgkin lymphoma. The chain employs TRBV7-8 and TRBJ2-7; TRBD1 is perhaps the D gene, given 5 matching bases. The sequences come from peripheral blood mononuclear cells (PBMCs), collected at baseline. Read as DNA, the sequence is TGTGCCAGCAGCTTGGGCAGGGAAGGGTACGAGCAGTACTTC. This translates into CASSLGREGYEQYF. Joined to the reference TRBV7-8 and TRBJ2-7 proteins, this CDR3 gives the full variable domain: GAGVSQSPRYKVAKRGQDVALRCDPISGHVSLFWYQQALGQGPEFLTYFQNEAQLDKSGLPSDRFFAERPEGSVSTLKIQRTQQEDSAVYLCASSLGREGYEQYFGPGTRLTVT.